Listed here are 14 T cell receptor beta chains from one sample, sequenced in a study of T-cell reconstitution after alpha-beta-depleted transplantation in children. Unique molecular identifiers were incorporated when the TCRbeta library was constructed. TCRdb fed the PCR reads into MiXCR, producing one record per CDR3 protein. The sample lists about 480,000 distinct CDR3 sequences, around 12% occurring once. Sequenced material: PBMCs from the stem cell graft donor, taken from the stem cell graft. The receptor set was obtained from a human donor who donated a stem cell graft to a child with combined immunodeficiency.

The chain employs TRBV7-9 and TRBJ2-5, with D possibly being TRBD1 (6 bases). The CDR3 has 14 amino acids. The germline V gene encodes CDR1 SEHNR and CDR2 FQNEAQ (reference sequence). V gave up 4 bases and J gave up 2 bases, with 11 bases separating them. The CDR3 loop reads CASSWGRVQETQYF. CDR3 bases: TGTGCCAGCAGCTGGGGGCGGGTTCAAGAGACCCAGTACTTC. The full variable domain, completed using reference TRBV7-9 and TRBJ2-5, is DTGVSQNPRHKITKRGQNVTFRCDPISEHNRLYWYRQTLGQGPEFLTYFQNEAQLEKSRLLSDRFSAERPKGSFSTLEIQRTEQGDSAMYLCASSWGRVQETQYFGPGTRLLVL.

The chain recombines TRBV9 with TRBJ1-1; D gene uncertain. This CDR3 has 16 amino acids. Between the trimmed V and J ends, which lost 0 bases and 2 bases, there was a span of 14 bases. Germline V gene data show CDR1 as SGDLS and CDR2 as YYNGEE. The CDR3: CASSVASRGVNTEAFF. The CDR3 bases are TGTGCCAGCAGCGTAGCGAGTAGAGGTGTAAACACTGAAGCTTTCTTT. The full variable domain, its missing parts supplied by reference TRBV9 and TRBJ1-1, is DSGVTQTPKHLITATGQRVTLRCSPRSGDLSVYWYQQSLDQGLQFLIQYYNGEERAKGNILERFSAQQFPDLHSELNLSSLELGDSALYFCASSVASRGVNTEAFFGQGTRLTVV.

This rearrangement joins TRBV6-2 or TRBV6-3 to TRBJ2-7, with D perhaps matching TRBD1 (8 bases). Germline lookup yields CDR1 MNHEY and CDR2 SVGEGT. The CDR3 is 13 amino acids. V was trimmed by 7 bases and J by 5 bases, leaving 15 bases between them. Here the CDR3 DNA reads TGTGCCAGCAACAGGGGGGGTATCAACGAGCAGTACTTC. Translating gives CASNRGGINEQYF.

The chain recombines TRBV12-3 or TRBV12-4 with TRBJ2-2; 7 positions match TRBD2. V was pared by 5 bases and J by 2 bases, with 8 bases of the junction left unmatched. The CDR3 spans 16 residues. CDR3 protein: CASSPGTTTNTGELFF. Here the CDR3 DNA reads TGTGCCAGCAGTCCCGGGACTACCACCAACACCGGGGAGCTGTTTTTT.

This clonotype was observed many times. CDR3 protein: CASSLYQGPYNEQFF. The CDR3 region has the DNA TGTGCCAGCAGCTTATATCAGGGACCTTACAATGAGCAGTTCTTC. The rearrangement joins TRBV7-9 to TRBJ2-1; either TRBD1 or TRBD2 may fit D (5 bases each). Germline CDR1 reads SEHNR; CDR2 reads FQNEAQ (reference sequence). This CDR3 comprises 15 residues. Trimming took 2 bases from V and 4 from J, leaving 12 bases between them. Looking up the rest from reference TRBV7-9 and TRBJ2-1 gives the full variable domain: DTGVSQNPRHKITKRGQNVTFRCDPISEHNRLYWYRQTLGQGPEFLTYFQNEAQLEKSRLLSDRFSAERPKGSFSTLEIQRTEQGDSAMYLCASSLYQGPYNEQFFGPGTRLTVL.

This clonotype has just a few counts. The chain recombines TRBV11-2 with TRBJ1-1; D ambiguous. This CDR3 spans 13 amino acids. V was cut by 3 bases and J by 1 base, with 6 bases left in between. Germline lookup yields CDR1 SGHAT and CDR2 FQNNGV. The CDR3 DNA is TGTGCCAGCAGCTTCAACACGAACACTGAAGCTTTCTTT. It is translated as CASSFNTNTEAFF.

The table lists this clonotype with a few counts. The CDR3 region has the DNA TGCAGCGTTGACGGTAGCACCGGGGAGCTGTTTTTT. Translated, it gives CSVDGSTGELFF. The chain employs TRBV29-1 and TRBJ2-2, with D unresolved. Looked up from germline, CDR1 is SQVTM and CDR2 is ANQGSEA. CDR3 length: 12 amino acids. V was pared by 3 bases and J by 4 bases, with 6 bases between.

This clonotype appeared many times. The chain joins TRBV12-3 or TRBV12-4 to TRBJ1-2; D is ambiguous. V lost 3 bases and J 7 bases, leaving 12 bases between the germline ends. The CDR3 is 13 residues long. This chain's CDR3 is CASSFVGGTGYTF. The CDR3, as DNA: TGTGCCAGCAGTTTTGTGGGAGGCACTGGCTACACCTTC.

V usage is TRBV12-3 or TRBV12-4 and J usage is TRBJ1-2; TRBD1 is a possible D gene (5 bases). The CDR3 consists of 14 residues. V lost 3 bases, J lost 5 bases, and 13 bases lay in between. CDR3 residues: CASSLTESGYGYTF. The CDR3 nucleotides read TGTGCCAGCAGTTTGACAGAGTCGGGGTATGGCTACACCTTC.

J is TRBJ2-7 and V is TRBV29-1; 10 bases are a match to TRBD2. The CDR3 length is 13 residues. J was trimmed by 3 bases and V by 7 bases; bases with no gene match: 6. From germline, CDR1 is SQVTM and CDR2 ANQGSEA. CDR3: CSALAGVRYEQYF. The CDR3 DNA reads as TGCAGCGCCCTAGCGGGAGTACGCTACGAGCAGTACTTC.

The chain joins TRBV18 to TRBJ2-7; D assignment may be TRBD1 or TRBD2 (5 bases each). Germline V gene lookup returns CDR1 KGHSH and CDR2 LQKENI. Trimming removed 6 bases at V and 2 bases at J, with 11 bases between. The CDR3 length is 13 residues. The CDR3, as DNA: TGTGCCAGCTCTGGGGACGGCACCTACGAGCAGTACTTC. It specifies CASSGDGTYEQYF.

This clonotype appeared a few times. The chain links TRBV5-1 to TRBJ2-3, with D hard to call. Trimming pared 0 bases from V and 2 bases from J, leaving 10 bases between. CDR1 and CDR2 from the germline V gene are SGHRS and YFSETQ. CDR3 length: 15 residues. For the CDR3, the DNA is TGCGCCAGCAGCTTGGGGGTATCACCCACAGATACGCAGTATTTT. Its protein is CASSLGVSPTDTQYF.

A few counts support this clonotype. This chain connects TRBV4-1 to TRBJ2-2; unclear D gene. The CDR3 loop spans 13 amino acids. Germline V gene sequence: CDR1 MGHRA, CDR2 YSYEKL. V gave up 0 bases and J gave up 6 bases, with 5 bases separating them. DNA for the CDR3: TGCGCCAGCAGCCAAGAAAGTGCCGGGGAGCTGTTTTTT. It yields the protein CASSQESAGELFF.

This clonotype was observed a handful of times. V and J are TRBV4-3 and TRBJ2-5, with D tentatively TRBD1 (6 bases). Per germline, CDR1 LGHNA and CDR2 YSLEER. This CDR3 region has 15 residues. Trimming pared 1 base from V and 0 bases from J, leaving 9 bases between. The chain's CDR3 is CASSQGGLYQETQYF. CDR3 DNA: TGCGCCAGCAGCCAAGGGGGGCTGTACCAAGAGACCCAGTACTTC.